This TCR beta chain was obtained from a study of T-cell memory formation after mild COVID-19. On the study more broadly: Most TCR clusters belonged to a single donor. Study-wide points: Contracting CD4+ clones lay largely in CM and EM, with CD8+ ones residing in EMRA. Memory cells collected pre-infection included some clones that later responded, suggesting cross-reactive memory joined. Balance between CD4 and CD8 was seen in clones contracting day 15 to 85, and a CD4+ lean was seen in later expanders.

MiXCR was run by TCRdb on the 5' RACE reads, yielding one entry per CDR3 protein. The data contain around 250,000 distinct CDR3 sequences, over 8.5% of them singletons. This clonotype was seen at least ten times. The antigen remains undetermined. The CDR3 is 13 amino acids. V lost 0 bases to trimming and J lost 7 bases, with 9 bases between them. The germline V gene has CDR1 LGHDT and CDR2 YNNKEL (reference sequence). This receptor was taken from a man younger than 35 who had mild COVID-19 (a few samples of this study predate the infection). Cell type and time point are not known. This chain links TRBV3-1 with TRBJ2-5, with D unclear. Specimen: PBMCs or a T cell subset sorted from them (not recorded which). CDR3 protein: CASSQEGFGTQYF. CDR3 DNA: TGTGCCAGCAGCCAAGAGGGGTTTGGGACCCAGTACTTC.